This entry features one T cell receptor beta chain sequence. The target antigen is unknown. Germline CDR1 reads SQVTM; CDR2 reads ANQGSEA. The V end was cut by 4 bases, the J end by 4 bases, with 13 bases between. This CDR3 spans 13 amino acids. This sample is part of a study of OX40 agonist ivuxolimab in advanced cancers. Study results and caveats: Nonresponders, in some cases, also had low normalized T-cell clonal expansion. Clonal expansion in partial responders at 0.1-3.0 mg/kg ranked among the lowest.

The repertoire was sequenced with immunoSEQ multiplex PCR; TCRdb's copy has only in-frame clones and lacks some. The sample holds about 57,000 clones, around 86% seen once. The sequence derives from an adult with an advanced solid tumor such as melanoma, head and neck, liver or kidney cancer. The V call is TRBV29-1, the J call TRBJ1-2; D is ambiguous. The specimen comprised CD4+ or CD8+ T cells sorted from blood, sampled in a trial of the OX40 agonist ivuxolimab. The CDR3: CSVAGSSTYGYTF. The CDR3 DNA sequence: TGCAGCGTTGCCGGTAGCTCGACCTATGGCTACACCTTC.